One sample yielded the 5 T cell receptor beta chains listed below, sequenced in a study of blood T cell repertoires in COVID-19. The method was immunoSEQ multiplex PCR; TCRdb's version includes in-frame clones alone and lacks a portion of them. The sample yields about 80,000 clones, about 85% seen once. The sequenced sample was peripheral blood. These receptors all come from a human donor in a cohort sampled during active COVID-19.

The V and J genes are TRBV27 and TRBJ2-1; D not certain. Germline V gene sequence: CDR1 MNHEY, CDR2 SMNVEV (reference sequence). V shed 5 bases and J shed 7 bases, with 15 bases lying between them. The CDR3 covers 14 residues. CDR3 region: CASSPGPFQNEQFF. The CDR3 DNA reads as TGTGCCAGCAGTCCGGGTCCCTTCCAAAATGAGCAGTTCTTC.

The chain carries TRBV7-3 and TRBJ1-1; possible D gene TRBD1, 5 bases. The CDR3 totals 13 residues. The V and J ends lost 7 bases and 3 bases respectively, with 12 bases between them. Looked up from germline, CDR1 is SGHTA and CDR2 is FQGTGA. Here the CDR3 reads CASTQGRDTEAFF. The CDR3, as DNA: TGTGCCAGCACCCAGGGAAGGGACACTGAAGCTTTCTTT.

J is TRBJ1-1 and V is TRBV9, with TRBD1 matching 9 bases. V gave up 2 bases and J gave up 4 bases; unmatched junction bases: 9. This CDR3 contains 16 residues. The germline V gene has CDR1 SGDLS and CDR2 YYNGEE. In DNA, the CDR3 is TGTGCCAGCAGCGTGGCCGGACAGGGGCCGGGCACTGAAGCTTTCTTT. Its translation is CASSVAGQGPGTEAFF.

The chain carries TRBV7-3 and TRBJ1-2; 7 positions match TRBD1. V lost 2 bases and J lost 2; bases outside the gene matches: 5. The germline gives CDR1 SGHTA, CDR2 FQGTGA. This CDR3 contains 15 residues. This CDR3 reads CASSLGPGGNYGYTF. The CDR3 DNA is TGTGCCAGCAGCTTAGGGCCAGGGGGAAACTATGGCTACACCTTC. Looking up the rest from reference TRBV7-3 and TRBJ1-2 gives the full variable domain: GAGVSQTPSNKVTEKGKYVELRCDPISGHTALYWYRQSLGQGPEFLIYFQGTGAADDSGLPNDRFFAVRPEGSVSTLKIQRTERGDSAVYLCASSLGPGGNYGYTFGSGTRLTVV.

The chain has TRBV5-1 and TRBJ1-1, with 10 bases aligning to TRBD1. The CDR3 sequence is 15 residues long. Germline V gene lookup returns CDR1 SGHRS and CDR2 YFSETQ. The V segment lost 0 bases and the J segment 5 bases; nucleotides outside the gene matches: 4. The CDR3 spells CASSLGGTGETEAFF. The DNA of the CDR3 is TGCGCCAGCAGCTTGGGTGGGACAGGGGAGACTGAAGCTTTCTTT.